This T cell receptor (beta chain) was documented in a study of tumor-infiltrating lymphocytes in primary liver carcinoma. The CDR3 is 17 amino acids. Trimming cost V 0 bases and J 4 bases, with 18 bases left between them. Germline V gives CDR1 SGHAT, CDR2 FQNNGV. Whole-study findings and limits: Blood's top-250-clone fraction was significantly lower than that of tumors (p = 0.039). A fraction of only about 7-25% of top clones appeared in all five tumor regions. Overlap between tumor regions exceeded overlap of tumor with adjacent tissue or blood.

Concerning this clonotype: What it binds is not known.

TCR beta cDNA came from about 0.45 ug total RNA, primed with a constant-region primer. Libraries for TCR beta were built through three nested multiplex PCR rounds, which together made up a slightly modified ARM-PCR procedure. Rounds one and two of PCR, each of 10 cycles, were primed with TRBV1-TRBV30 forward primers and a C-beta reverse primer. One entry per CDR3 protein results from TCRdb running MiXCR on the multiplex PCR reads. Of about 84,000 distinct CDR3 sequences listed, roughly 72% are singletons. Investigators took RNA and DNA out together from 20-30 mg of unsorted bulk tissue. Per tumor, sampling covered five separate regions.

Sequencing used liver tumor tissue from sampling region 1. Subset in this sample: tumor region T1, superior pole. This chain joins TRBV11-2 and TRBJ2-5; possible D gene TRBD1, 6 bases. The sequence came from a man aged 40-49 years with primary liver carcinoma and hepatitis B virus infection. CDR3 loop: CASSLDLQGLGLETQYF. The CDR3 DNA follows: TGTGCCAGCAGCTTAGATCTACAGGGCCTAGGTCTAGAGACCCAGTACTTC.